These T cell receptor beta chains were read from a single sample in a study of cytomegalovirus exposure and HLA in healthy donors. The method was immunoSEQ multiplex PCR; TCRdb's version includes in-frame clones alone and lacks a portion of them. Of over 150,000 clones detected, 70% to 85% appear once; the ten largest clones hold about 4.4%. The sequenced material came from PBMCs. These TCRs come from a man aged 40-55 years in good health and CMV-seronegative. The CDR3 runs from the conserved cysteine through the conserved F or W. D genes are given only for firm matches. For some rows the clone size is stated as once, few or many, or as a class when expanded; others skip it.

size,J,D,V,DNA,CDR3
.,TRBJ2-7,TRBD2,TRBV7-8,TGTGCCAGCAGCTTAGTTTCAAGCGGGGGCAGCTCCTACGAGCAGTACTTC,CASSLVSSGGSSYEQYF
.,TRBJ2-3,.,TRBV7-9,TGTGCCAGCAGCTTCGACAACACAGATACGCAGTATTTT,CASSFDNTDTQYF
.,TRBJ2-5,TRBD2,TRBV5-1,TGCGCCAGCAGCTTGGCCAGGACTAGCCAGCATAAGGGACAAGGGACCCAGTACTTC,CASSLARTSQHKGQGTQYF
once,TRBJ2-3,TRBD2,TRBV9,TGTGCCAGCAGCGTGCTACCAGGAGCGGGACCAGCACCAGATACGCAGTATTTT,CASSVLPGAGPAPDTQYF
.,TRBJ2-7,.,TRBV5-4,TGTGCCAGCAGCTTGCGTCCAGGAACAACTCCCTACGAGCAGTACTTC,CASSLRPGTTPYEQYF
.,TRBJ2-7,TRBD1,TRBV27,TGTGCCAGCAGTTTATCACAACGGACAGGGGAGCAGTACTTC,CASSLSQRTGEQYF
many,TRBJ2-3,.,TRBV7-9,TGTGCCAGCAGCCCCTACTCAGGGTTCGGGCCAGATACGCAGTATTTT,CASSPYSGFGPDTQYF
few,TRBJ1-2,.,TRBV27,TGTGCCAGCAGTTCTAGGGGTATTAGCTACACCTTC,CASSSRGISYTF
.,TRBJ2-7,TRBD1,TRBV27,TGTGCCAGCAGTTCCTGGGGACAGGGTAGCAACGAGCAGTACTTC,CASSSWGQGSNEQYF
.,TRBJ2-7,.,TRBV6-5,TGTGCCAGCAGTTACCAAGTCACAGGGAGTATTGTCGAGCAGTACTTC,CASSYQVTGSIVEQYF
.,TRBJ2-5,.,TRBV6-1,TGTGCCAGCAGTGAAATTACTAGCCCTCAAGAGACCCAGTACTTC,CASSEITSPQETQYF
.,TRBJ1-5,.,TRBV6-1,TGTGCCAGCAGTGAGACGACGGGGGATCAGCCCCAGCATTTT,CASSETTGDQPQHF
.,TRBJ1-5,TRBD1,TRBV16,TGTGCCAGCAGCCTGGACAGGGGCAATCAGCCCCAGCATTTT,CASSLDRGNQPQHF
few,TRBJ1-2,TRBD1,TRBV5-4,TGTGCCAGCAGCTTACGGACAGGGGACTATGGCTACACCTTC,CASSLRTGDYGYTF
.,TRBJ1-6,TRBD1,TRBV7-9,TGTGCCAGCAGCTTAGGGGGACAGGCTAATTCACCCCTCCACTTT,CASSLGGQANSPLHF
.,TRBJ1-2,TRBD1,TRBV5-6,TGTGCCAGCAGCTTGAGATGGACAGGGGCTGGCTACACCTTC,CASSLRWTGAGYTF
.,TRBJ2-7,TRBD2,TRBV19,TGTGCCAGTAGACGACTAGCGGGGGACTCCTACGAGCAGTACTTC,CASRRLAGDSYEQYF
few,TRBJ1-5,.,TRBV27,TGTGCCAGCAGTTTATCGCCAGTTAATCAGCCCCAGCATTTT,CASSLSPVNQPQHF
.,TRBJ2-7,.,TRBV7-6,TGTGCCAGCAGCGGACATGACTACGAGCAGTACTTC,CASSGHDYEQYF
.,TRBJ2-1,.,TRBV10-2,TGCGCCAGCAGTGAGCCCGGTTACAATGAGCAGTTCTTC,CASSEPGYNEQFF
.,TRBJ1-5,.,TRBV4-1,TGCGCCAGCAGCCAAGATACAGGTGTACAGCCCCAGCATTTT,CASSQDTGVQPQHF
.,TRBJ2-7,.,TRBV13,TGTGCCAGCAGCTTAGTAGGGGGGGACTACGAGCAGTACTTC,CASSLVGGDYEQYF
few,TRBJ1-1,.,TRBV5-1,TGCGCCAGCAGCGCGATTCGGGAGAGTGAAGCTTTCTTT,CASSAIRESEAFF
.,TRBJ2-2,TRBD1,TRBV6-5,TGTGCCAGCAGTTATGTGACAGGGGGCAGGACCGGGGAGCTGTTTTTT,CASSYVTGGRTGELFF
.,TRBJ2-5,TRBD2,TRBV5-6,TGTGCCAGCAGCTTGTCTAGCGGGGTTTTTGAGACCCAGTACTTC,CASSLSSGVFETQYF
.,TRBJ2-3,.,TRBV18,TGTGCCAGCTCGCCACACAGGGTCCCAGATACGCAGTATTTT,CASSPHRVPDTQYF
.,TRBJ2-1,.,TRBV11-2,TGTGCCAGCAGCTTAGATACCGGGTACAATGAGCAGTTCTTC,CASSLDTGYNEQFF
.,TRBJ2-7,TRBD1,TRBV27,TGTGCCAGCAGTCCACGTGGAAGGGGGCCGGAAGAGCAGTACTTC,CASSPRGRGPEEQYF
.,TRBJ1-6,TRBD1,TRBV27,TGTGCCAGCAGGCGACAGGGATTCACCTATAATTCACCCCTCCACTTT,CASRRQGFTYNSPLHF
few,TRBJ1-1,TRBD1,TRBV2,TGTGCCAGCAGTAGACAGGGCAACACTGAAGCTTTCTTT,CASSRQGNTEAFF
.,TRBJ1-3,TRBD1,TRBV4-1,TGCGCCAGCAGCCAAGATAGTGGGAGCGACAGGGGACCTGGAAACACCATATATTTT,CASSQDSGSDRGPGNTIYF
.,TRBJ1-6,TRBD1,TRBV5-1,TGCGCCAGTCAAGGCGAGACAGGGTGGAATTCACCCCTCCACTTT,CASQGETGWNSPLHF
.,TRBJ1-5,.,TRBV19,TGTGCCAGTAGTGAGGTGGGCGGGCAGCCCCAGCATTTT,CASSEVGGQPQHF
.,TRBJ1-1,TRBD1,TRBV19,TGTGCCAGTAGGACGACAGGGTTGGCTGAAGCTTTCTTT,CASRTTGLAEAFF
.,TRBJ2-5,TRBD1,TRBV15,TGTGCCACTCAGGGGGACGCACAAGAGACCCAGTACTTC,CATQGDAQETQYF
.,TRBJ2-1,.,TRBV10-3,TGTGCCATCAGGGACAGAGATTACAATGAGCAGTTCTTC,CAIRDRDYNEQFF
.,TRBJ2-7,.,TRBV7-2,TGTGCCAGCAGCTGGACCCAGGACACCCTGAGCTCCTACGAGCAGTACTTC,CASSWTQDTLSSYEQYF
.,TRBJ1-2,.,TRBV29-1,TGCAGCGTTGAAGACCGCGAATTACTAGACCCCCTACGGGGCTACACCTTC,CSVEDRELLDPLRGYTF
.,TRBJ2-5,.,TRBV7-2,TGTGCCAGCAGCTTAGACACACCAGGGGAGACCCAGTACTTC,CASSLDTPGETQYF
.,TRBJ1-6,TRBD1,TRBV5-1,TGCGCCAGCTCTGAAAAGGGGGCGGTTTCACCCCTCCACTTT,CASSEKGAVSPLHF
.,TRBJ2-3,.,TRBV19,TGTGCCAGTAGTATAGGCCTAATCACAGATACGCAGTATTTT,CASSIGLITDTQYF
few,TRBJ1-1,TRBD1,TRBV19,TGTGCCAGTAGTATTGATCAGGGGGCGCGAACTGAAGCTTTCTTT,CASSIDQGARTEAFF
.,TRBJ1-2,.,TRBV4-3,TGCGCCAGCAGCCAAGATCCGGCGGAGTATGGCTACACCTTC,CASSQDPAEYGYTF
once,TRBJ2-7,.,TRBV27,TGTGCCAGCAGTCCTAGGAGGGGTCACGAGCAGTACTTC,CASSPRRGHEQYF
.,TRBJ2-1,TRBD2,TRBV7-6,TGTGCCAGCAGCGTTAGCGGGGGGGCCAACAATGAGCAGTTCTTC,CASSVSGGANNEQFF
.,TRBJ1-2,.,TRBV5-8,TGTGCCAGCAGCCCGAGGGACTTGGGGGGCTACACCTTC,CASSPRDLGGYTF
.,TRBJ2-7,.,TRBV11-2,TGTGCCAGCAGCCCTGGACAGTCCTACGAGCAGTACTTC,CASSPGQSYEQYF
.,TRBJ1-2,.,TRBV5-6,TGTGCCAGCAGGAAATTAGTTTCTAACTATGGCTACACCTTC,CASRKLVSNYGYTF
few,TRBJ1-1,TRBD1,TRBV14,TGTGCCAGCAGCCAACGGACAGGGTTGATCACTGAAGCTTTCTTT,CASSQRTGLITEAFF
.,TRBJ1-2,TRBD1,TRBV9,TGTGCCAGCGGTGCCTCCAGGGACAGGGATGGCTACACCTTC,CASGASRDRDGYTF
.,TRBJ2-2,TRBD1,TRBV18,TGTGCCAGCTCACCAATTGGGACAGCCAGCGGGGAGCTGTTTTTT,CASSPIGTASGELFF
.,TRBJ2-7,TRBD1,TRBV25-1,TGTGCCAGCAGACAGACAGGGAAGAACGAGCAGTACTTC,CASRQTGKNEQYF
.,TRBJ2-1,.,TRBV5-6,TGTGCCAGCAGCCCATCAGGTATCTTAAACAATGAGCAGTTCTTC,CASSPSGILNNEQFF
.,TRBJ1-4,TRBD1,TRBV7-9,TGTGCCAGCAGCGCCAGACAGGGAGGTAATGAAAAACTGTTTTTT,CASSARQGGNEKLFF
.,TRBJ1-2,TRBD1,TRBV25-1,TGTGCCAGCAGTGATTGGGGACAGGGGTATGGCTACACCTTC,CASSDWGQGYGYTF
.,TRBJ1-6,TRBD1,TRBV13,TGTGCCAGCAATTCCGGGACAGGGTATTCACCCCTCCACTTT,CASNSGTGYSPLHF
few,TRBJ2-7,.,TRBV2,TGTGCCAGCACTGAACCGCAGGGTTCCCACGAGCAGTACTTC,CASTEPQGSHEQYF